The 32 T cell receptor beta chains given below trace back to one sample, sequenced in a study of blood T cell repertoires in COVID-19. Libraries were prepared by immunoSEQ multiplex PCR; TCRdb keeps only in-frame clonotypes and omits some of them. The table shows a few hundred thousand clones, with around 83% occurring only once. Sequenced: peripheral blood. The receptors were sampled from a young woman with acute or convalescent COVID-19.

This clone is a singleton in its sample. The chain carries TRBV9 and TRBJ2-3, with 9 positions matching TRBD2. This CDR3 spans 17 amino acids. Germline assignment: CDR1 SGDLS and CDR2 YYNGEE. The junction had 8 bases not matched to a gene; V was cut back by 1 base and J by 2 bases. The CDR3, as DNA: TGTGCCAGCAGCGTAAACAGGGCTAGCGGGGCCACAGATACGCAGTATTTT. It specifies CASSVNRASGATDTQYF.

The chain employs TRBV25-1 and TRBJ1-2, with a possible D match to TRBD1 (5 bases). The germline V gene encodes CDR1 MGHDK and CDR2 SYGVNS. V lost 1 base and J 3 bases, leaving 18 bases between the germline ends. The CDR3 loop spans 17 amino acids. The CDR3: CASSELGAGGQDYGYTF. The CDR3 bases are TGTGCCAGCAGTGAATTAGGAGCGGGTGGACAAGACTATGGCTACACCTTC.

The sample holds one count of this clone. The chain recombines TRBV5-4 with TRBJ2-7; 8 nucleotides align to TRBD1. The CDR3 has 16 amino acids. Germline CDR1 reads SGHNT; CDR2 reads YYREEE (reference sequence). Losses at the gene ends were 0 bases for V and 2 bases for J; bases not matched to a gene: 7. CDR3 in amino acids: CASSLGWTGNTYEQYF. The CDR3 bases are TGTGCCAGCAGCTTGGGCTGGACAGGGAACACCTACGAGCAGTACTTC.

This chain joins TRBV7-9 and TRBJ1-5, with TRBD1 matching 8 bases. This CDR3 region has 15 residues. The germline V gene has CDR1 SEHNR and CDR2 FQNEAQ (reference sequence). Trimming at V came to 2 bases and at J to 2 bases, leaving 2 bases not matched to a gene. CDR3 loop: CASSLQGAGNQPQHF. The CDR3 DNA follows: TGTGCCAGCAGCTTACAGGGGGCGGGCAATCAGCCCCAGCATTTT.

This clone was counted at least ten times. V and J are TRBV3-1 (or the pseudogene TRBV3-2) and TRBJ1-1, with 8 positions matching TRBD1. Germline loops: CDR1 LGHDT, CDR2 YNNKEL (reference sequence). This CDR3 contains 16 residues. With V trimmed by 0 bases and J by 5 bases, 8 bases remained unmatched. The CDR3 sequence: CASSQDSLYRGTEAFF. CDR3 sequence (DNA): TGTGCCAGCAGCCAAGATTCGCTATACAGGGGGACTGAAGCTTTCTTT.

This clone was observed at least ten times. CDR3 region: CASSIRTGGREQFF. The CDR3 DNA follows: TGTGCCAGCAGCATTCGGACAGGGGGCAGGGAGCAGTTCTTC. The chain combines TRBV3-1 (or the pseudogene TRBV3-2) with TRBJ2-1, with 11 bases fitting TRBD1. Germline CDR1 and CDR2: LGHDT and YNNKEL (reference sequence). J gave up 10 bases and V 5 bases, and 7 bases lay outside the gene matches. CDR3 length equals 14 residues.

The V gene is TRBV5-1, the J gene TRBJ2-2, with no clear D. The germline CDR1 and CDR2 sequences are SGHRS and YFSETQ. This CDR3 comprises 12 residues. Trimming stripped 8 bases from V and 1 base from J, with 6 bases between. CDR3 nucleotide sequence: TGCGCCAGTGGGCAGAACACCGGGGAGCTGTTTTTT. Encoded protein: CASGQNTGELFF.

The CDR3 region is CASSLILAGGSETQYF. The CDR3 coding sequence is TGTGCCAGCTCACTGATACTAGCGGGAGGTAGTGAGACCCAGTACTTC. The J gene is TRBJ2-5, the V gene TRBV18; 12 bases agree with TRBD2. V lost 4 bases, J lost 5 bases, and 8 bases stayed unmatched. The CDR3 is made up of 16 amino acids. Germline assignment: CDR1 KGHSH and CDR2 LQKENI.

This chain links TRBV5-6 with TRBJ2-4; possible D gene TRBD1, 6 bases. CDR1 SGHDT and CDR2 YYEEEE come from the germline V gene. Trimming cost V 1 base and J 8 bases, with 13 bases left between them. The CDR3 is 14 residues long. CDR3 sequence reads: CASSLSLGADIQYF. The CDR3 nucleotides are TGTGCCAGCAGCTTGAGTCTGGGGGCGGACATTCAGTACTTC.

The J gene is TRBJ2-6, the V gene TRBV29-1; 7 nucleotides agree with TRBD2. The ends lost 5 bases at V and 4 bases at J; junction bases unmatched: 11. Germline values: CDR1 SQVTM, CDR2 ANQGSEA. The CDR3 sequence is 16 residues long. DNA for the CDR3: TGCAGCGTTCTGGACGGGGGGTGGGAAGGGGCCAACGTCCTGACTTTC. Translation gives CSVLDGGWEGANVLTF.

CDR3 sequence reads: CASSLRESEGYTF. Written as DNA, the CDR3 is TGCGCCAGCAGCTTGAGGGAGTCGGAAGGCTACACCTTC. The chain is built from TRBV5-1 and TRBJ1-2; D ambiguous. The germline V and J ends were trimmed by 1 base and 8 bases, with 12 bases remaining between them. The CDR3 sequence is 13 residues long. CDR1 SGHRS and CDR2 YFSETQ come from the germline V gene.

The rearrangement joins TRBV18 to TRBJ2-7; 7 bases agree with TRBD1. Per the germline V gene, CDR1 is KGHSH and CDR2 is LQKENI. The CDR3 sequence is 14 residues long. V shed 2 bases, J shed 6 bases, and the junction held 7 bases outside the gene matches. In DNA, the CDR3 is TGTGCCAGCTCACCATCGACAGGGATGGTCGAGCAGTACTTC. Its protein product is CASSPSTGMVEQYF.

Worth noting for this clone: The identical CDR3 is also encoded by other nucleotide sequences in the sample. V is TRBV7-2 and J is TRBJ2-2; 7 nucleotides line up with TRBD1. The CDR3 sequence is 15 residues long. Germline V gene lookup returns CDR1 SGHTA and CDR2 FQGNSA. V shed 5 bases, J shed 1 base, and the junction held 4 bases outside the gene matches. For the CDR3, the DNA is TGTGCCAGCAGCCCTCGGACAGGGAACACCGGGGAGCTGTTTTTT. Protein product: CASSPRTGNTGELFF.

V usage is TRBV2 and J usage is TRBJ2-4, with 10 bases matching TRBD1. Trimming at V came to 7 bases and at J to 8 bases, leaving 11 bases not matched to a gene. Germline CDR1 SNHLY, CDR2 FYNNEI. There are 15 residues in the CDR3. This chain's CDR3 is CASTHDRGRMDIQYF. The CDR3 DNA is TGTGCCAGCACCCATGACAGGGGGCGCATGGACATTCAGTACTTC.

This CDR3 is CATSRGGQSYEQYF. CDR3 nucleotides: TGTGCCACCAGCAGAGGAGGACAGAGCTACGAGCAGTACTTC. The chain couples TRBV15 to TRBJ2-7; TRBD1 is a possible D gene (6 bases). The CDR3 spans 14 residues. Trimming shortened V by 1 base and J by 3 bases, and 10 bases separated the two germline ends. CDR1 and CDR2 from the germline V gene are LNHNV and YYDKDF (reference sequence).

CDR3 amino acids: CAWSVSPYPNEKLFF. CDR3 bases: TGTGCCTGGAGTGTTTCCCCCTACCCGAATGAAAAACTGTTTTTT. The V call is TRBV30, the J call TRBJ1-4; no clear D. The CDR3 has 15 amino acids. The V end lost 0 bases, the J end lost 5 bases, and 13 bases lay between the germline ends. The germline gives CDR1 GTSNPN, CDR2 SVGIG (reference sequence).

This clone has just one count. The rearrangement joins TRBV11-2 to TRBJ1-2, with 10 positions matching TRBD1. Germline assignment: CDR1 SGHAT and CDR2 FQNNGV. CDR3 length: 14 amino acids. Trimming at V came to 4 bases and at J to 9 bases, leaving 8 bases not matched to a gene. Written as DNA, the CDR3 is TGTGCCAGCAGCTCGACAGGGGGCGGCGAGCGCTACACCTTC. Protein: CASSSTGGGERYTF. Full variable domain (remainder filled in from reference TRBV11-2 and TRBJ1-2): EAGVAQSPRYKIIEKRQSVAFWCNPISGHATLYWYQQILGQGPKLLIQFQNNGVVDDSQLPKDRFSAERLKGVDSTLKIQPAKLEDSAVYLCASSSTGGGERYTFGSGTRLTVV.

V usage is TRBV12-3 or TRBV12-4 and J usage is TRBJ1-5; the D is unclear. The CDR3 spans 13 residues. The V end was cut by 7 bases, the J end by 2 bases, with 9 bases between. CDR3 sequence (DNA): TGTGCCAGCACGTCAGGTCGCAATCAGCCCCAGCATTTT. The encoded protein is CASTSGRNQPQHF.

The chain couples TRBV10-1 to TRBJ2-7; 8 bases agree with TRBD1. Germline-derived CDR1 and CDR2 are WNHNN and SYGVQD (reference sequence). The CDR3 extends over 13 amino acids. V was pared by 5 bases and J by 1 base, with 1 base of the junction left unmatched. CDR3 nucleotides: TGCGCCAGCAGTCAGGGGGCATCCTACGAGCAGTACTTC. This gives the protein CASSQGASYEQYF.

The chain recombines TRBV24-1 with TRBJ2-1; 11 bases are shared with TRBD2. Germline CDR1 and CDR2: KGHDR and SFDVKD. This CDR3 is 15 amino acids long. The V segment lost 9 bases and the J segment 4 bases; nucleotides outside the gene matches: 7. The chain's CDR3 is CATRSGRAGYNEQFF. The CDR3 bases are TGTGCCACCCGTAGCGGGAGGGCCGGGTACAATGAGCAGTTCTTC.

The CDR3 loop reads CASRQIGSNQPQHF. The CDR3 bases are TGTGCCAGCAGACAGATTGGAAGCAATCAGCCCCAGCATTTT. V usage is TRBV5-5 and J usage is TRBJ1-5, with unresolved D. V lost 5 bases and J 1 base, leaving 10 bases between the germline ends. Germline CDR1 SGHKS, CDR2 YYEKEE (reference sequence). The CDR3 has 14 amino acids.

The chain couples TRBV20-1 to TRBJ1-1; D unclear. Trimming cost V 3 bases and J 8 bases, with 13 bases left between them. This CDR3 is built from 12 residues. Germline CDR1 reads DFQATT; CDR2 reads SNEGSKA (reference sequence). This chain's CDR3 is CSASYLPLEAFF. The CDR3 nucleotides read TGCAGTGCTAGTTATCTTCCCCTAGAAGCTTTCTTT.

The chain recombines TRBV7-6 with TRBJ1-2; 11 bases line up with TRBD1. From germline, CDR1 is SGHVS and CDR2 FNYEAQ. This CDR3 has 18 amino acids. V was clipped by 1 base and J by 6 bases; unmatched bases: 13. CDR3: CASSLVREGDRGTNGYTF. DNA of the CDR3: TGTGCCAGCAGCTTAGTTAGAGAAGGGGACAGGGGGACCAATGGCTACACCTTC.

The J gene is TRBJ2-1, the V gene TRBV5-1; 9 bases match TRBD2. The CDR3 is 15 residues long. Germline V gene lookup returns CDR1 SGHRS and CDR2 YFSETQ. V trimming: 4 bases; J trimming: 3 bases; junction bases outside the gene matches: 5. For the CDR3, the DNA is TGCGCCAGCAGCCTCCTGACTAGCGGCTACAATGAGCAGTTCTTC. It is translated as CASSLLTSGYNEQFF.

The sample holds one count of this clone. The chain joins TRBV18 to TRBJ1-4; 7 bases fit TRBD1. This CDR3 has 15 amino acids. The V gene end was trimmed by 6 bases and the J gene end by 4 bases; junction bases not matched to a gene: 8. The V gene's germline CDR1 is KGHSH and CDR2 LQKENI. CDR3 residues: CASSWGQTFNEKLFF. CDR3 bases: TGTGCCAGCTCGTGGGGACAGACCTTTAATGAAAAACTGTTTTTT.

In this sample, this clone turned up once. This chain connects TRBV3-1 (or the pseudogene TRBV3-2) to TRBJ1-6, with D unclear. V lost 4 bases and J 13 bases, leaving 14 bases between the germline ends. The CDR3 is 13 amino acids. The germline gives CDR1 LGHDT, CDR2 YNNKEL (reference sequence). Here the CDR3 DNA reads TGTGCCAGCAGCCCCACAATCCCTTATCCCCTCCACTTT. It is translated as CASSPTIPYPLHF.

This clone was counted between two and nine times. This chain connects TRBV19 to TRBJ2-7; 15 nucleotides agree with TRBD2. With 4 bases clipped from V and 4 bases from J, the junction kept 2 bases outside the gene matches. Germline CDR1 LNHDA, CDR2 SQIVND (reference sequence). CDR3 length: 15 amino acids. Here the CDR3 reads CASSTGTSGRYEQYF. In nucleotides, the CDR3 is TGTGCCAGTAGTACCGGGACTAGCGGGAGGTACGAGCAGTACTTC.

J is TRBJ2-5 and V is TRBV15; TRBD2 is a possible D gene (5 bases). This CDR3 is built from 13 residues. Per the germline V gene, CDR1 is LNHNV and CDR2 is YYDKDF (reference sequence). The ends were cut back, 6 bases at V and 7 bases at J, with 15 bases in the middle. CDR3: CATRSTGSGTQYF. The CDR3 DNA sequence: TGTGCCACCAGATCGACGGGGAGTGGGACCCAGTACTTC. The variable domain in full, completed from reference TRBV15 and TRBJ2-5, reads DAMVIQNPRYQVTQFGKPVTLSCSQTLNHNVMYWYQQKSSQAPKLLFHYYDKDFNNEADTPDNFQSRRPNTSFCFLDIRSPGLGDTAMYLCATRSTGSGTQYFGPGTRLLVL.

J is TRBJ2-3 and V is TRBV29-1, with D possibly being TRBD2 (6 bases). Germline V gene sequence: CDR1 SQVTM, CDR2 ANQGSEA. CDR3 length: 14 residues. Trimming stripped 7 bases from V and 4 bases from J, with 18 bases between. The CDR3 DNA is TGCAGCGGGGGTTTTCCGGGAGCCCCAGATACGCAGTATTTT. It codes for CSGGFPGAPDTQYF.

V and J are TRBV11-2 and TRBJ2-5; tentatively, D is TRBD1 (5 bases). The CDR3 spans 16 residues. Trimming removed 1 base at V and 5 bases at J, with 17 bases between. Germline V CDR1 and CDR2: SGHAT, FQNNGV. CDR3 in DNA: TGTGCCAGCAGCTTAGGTTCCGACAGCGCGGTGGAGACCCAGTACTTC. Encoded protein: CASSLGSDSAVETQYF.

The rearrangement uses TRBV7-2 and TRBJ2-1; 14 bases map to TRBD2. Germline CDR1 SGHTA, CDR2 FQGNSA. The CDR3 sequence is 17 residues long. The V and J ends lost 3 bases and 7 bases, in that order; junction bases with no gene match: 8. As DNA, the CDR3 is TGTGCCAGCAGCTTGGGACTAGCGGGGGACCCAAAGAATGAGCAGTTCTTC. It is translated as CASSLGLAGDPKNEQFF.

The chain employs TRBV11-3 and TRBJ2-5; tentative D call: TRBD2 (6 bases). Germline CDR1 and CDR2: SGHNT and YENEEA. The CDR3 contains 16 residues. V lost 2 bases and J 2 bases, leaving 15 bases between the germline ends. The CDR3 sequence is CASSLFSPGGQETQYF. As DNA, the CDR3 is TGTGCCAGCAGCTTATTTTCTCCCGGAGGGCAAGAGACCCAGTACTTC.